This T cell receptor (beta chain) was sequenced in a study of cytomegalovirus exposure and HLA in healthy donors. Study-level information: Tens of millions of unique TCR sequences came from HLA-typed donors in an early release. General study points: A later analysis found TCR association rates differed by HLA locus, highest for DRB1 and lowest for HLA-C. Generally TCR sequences proved uncommon, though certain public TCRs appeared in numerous donors.

The CDR3 runs 14 residues. After removal of 1 base from V and 8 bases from J, the junction contained 2 bases not matched to a gene. Germline CDR1 and CDR2: MGHRA and YSYEKL. This clone was seen just once. What it recognizes is unknown. Use of 60 Vbeta and 13 Jbeta primers characterized the PCR. Clones were sequenced by immunoSEQ multiplex PCR, and TCRdb holds only the in-frame ones, with some missing. The sample lists 200,000 to 300,000 clones, around 81% occurring once. Sample: PBMCs. The TCR was taken from a woman between 55 and 75 years old in good health and CMV-seropositive. The chain has TRBV4-1 and TRBJ2-2; 9 nucleotides match TRBD2. CDR3 loop: CASSQGLAGGELFF. CDR3 coding DNA: TGCGCCAGCAGCCAAGGTCTAGCGGGAGGGGAGCTGTTTTTT.